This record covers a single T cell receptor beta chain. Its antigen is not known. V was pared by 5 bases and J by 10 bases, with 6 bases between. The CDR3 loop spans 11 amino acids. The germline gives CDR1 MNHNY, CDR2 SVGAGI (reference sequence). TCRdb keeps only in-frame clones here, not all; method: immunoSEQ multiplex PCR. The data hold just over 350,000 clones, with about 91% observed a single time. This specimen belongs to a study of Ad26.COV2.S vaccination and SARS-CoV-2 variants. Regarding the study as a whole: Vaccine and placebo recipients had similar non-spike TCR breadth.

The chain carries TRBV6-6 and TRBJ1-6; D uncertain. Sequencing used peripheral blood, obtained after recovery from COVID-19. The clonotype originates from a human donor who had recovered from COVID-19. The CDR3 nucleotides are TGTGCCAGCAGTATAGGGTCACCCCTCCACTTT. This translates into CASSIGSPLHF.